The clone carrying this T cell receptor (beta chain) was seen ten or more times. Antigen unknown. A modified ARM-PCR protocol with three rounds of nested PCR amplified TCRbeta. TCRdb reprocessed the multiplex PCR reads via MiXCR and lists one record per CDR3 protein. Of fewer than 45,000 distinct CDR3 sequences in the sample, roughly two thirds were seen once. These data belong to a study of tumor and adjacent non-tumor tissue in lung cancer. This CDR3 comprises 14 residues. Germline CDR1 reads SGHRS; CDR2 reads YFSETQ. V shed 4 bases and J 6 bases; nucleotides not matched to a gene: 5. Notes on the study in general: Patients with more diverse tumor TCRs had worse survival.

No cell sorting was done before RNA was extracted from the tissue. Distant lung tissue was collected more than 3 cm away from the tumor edge. Newly diagnosed lung cancer patients had thoracic surgery in China, August–late 2014, without prior chemotherapy. V is TRBV5-1 and J is TRBJ2-7; 12 positions agree with TRBD1. The source is a woman in her thirties or forties with non-small cell lung cancer. The specimen was distant non-tumor lung tissue. CDR3 residues: CASSAGQGAGEQYF. The DNA of the CDR3 is TGCGCCAGCAGCGCGGGACAGGGGGCGGGCGAGCAGTACTTC.